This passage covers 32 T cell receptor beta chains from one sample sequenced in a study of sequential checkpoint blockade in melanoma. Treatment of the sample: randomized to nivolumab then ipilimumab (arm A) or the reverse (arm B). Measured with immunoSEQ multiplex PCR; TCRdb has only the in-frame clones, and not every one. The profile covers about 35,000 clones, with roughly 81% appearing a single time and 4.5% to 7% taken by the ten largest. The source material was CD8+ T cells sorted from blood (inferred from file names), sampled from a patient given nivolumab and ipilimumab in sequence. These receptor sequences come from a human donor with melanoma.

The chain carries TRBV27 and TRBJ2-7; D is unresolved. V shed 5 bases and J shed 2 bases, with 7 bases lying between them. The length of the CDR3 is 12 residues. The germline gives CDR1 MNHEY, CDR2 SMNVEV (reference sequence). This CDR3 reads CASSPSPYEQYF. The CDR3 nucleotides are TGTGCCAGCAGTCCCTCCCCCTACGAGCAGTACTTC.

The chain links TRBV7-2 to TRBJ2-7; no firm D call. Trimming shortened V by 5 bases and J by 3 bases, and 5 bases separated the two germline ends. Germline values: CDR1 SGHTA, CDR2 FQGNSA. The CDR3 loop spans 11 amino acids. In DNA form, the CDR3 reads TGTGCCAGCAGCCACGGCTACGAGCAGTACTTC. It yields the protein CASSHGYEQYF.

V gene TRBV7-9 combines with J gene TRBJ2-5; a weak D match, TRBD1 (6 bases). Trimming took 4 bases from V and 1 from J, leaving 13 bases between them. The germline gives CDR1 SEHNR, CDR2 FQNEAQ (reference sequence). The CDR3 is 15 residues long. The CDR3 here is CASSWAPQGQETQYF. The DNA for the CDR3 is TGTGCCAGCAGCTGGGCCCCACAGGGCCAAGAGACCCAGTACTTC.

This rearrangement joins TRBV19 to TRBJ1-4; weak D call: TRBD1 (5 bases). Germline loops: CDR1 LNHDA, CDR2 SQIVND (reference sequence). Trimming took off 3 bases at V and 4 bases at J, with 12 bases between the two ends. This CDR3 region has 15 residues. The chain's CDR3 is CASSIGWGLNEKLFF. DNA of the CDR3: TGTGCCAGTAGTATTGGCTGGGGACTTAATGAAAAACTGTTTTTT. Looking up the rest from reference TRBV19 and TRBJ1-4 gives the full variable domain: DGGITQSPKYLFRKEGQNVTLSCEQNLNHDAMYWYRQDPGQGLRLIYYSQIVNDFQKGDIAEGYSVSREKKESFPLTVTSAQKNPTAFYLCASSIGWGLNEKLFFGSGTQLSVL.

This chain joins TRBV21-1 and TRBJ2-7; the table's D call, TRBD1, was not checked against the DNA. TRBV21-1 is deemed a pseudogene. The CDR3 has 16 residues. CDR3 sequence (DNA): TGTGCCAGCAGCAAAGACAGGGGCGGAAGCTCCTACGAGCAGTACTTC. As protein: CASSKDRGGSSYEQYF.

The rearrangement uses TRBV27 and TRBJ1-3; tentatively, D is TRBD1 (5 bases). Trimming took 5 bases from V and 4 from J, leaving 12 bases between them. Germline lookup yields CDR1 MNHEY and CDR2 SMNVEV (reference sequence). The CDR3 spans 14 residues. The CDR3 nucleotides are TGTGCCAGCAGTGAAGCGGGACTCGGAAACACCATATATTTT. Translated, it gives CASSEAGLGNTIYF.

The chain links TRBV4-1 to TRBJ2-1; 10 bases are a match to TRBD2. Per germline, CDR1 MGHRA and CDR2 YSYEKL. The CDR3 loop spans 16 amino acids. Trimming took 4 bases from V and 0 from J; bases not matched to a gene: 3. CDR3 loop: CASSLGLAASYNEQFF. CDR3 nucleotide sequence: TGCGCCAGCAGCCTCGGACTAGCGGCCTCCTACAATGAGCAGTTCTTC.

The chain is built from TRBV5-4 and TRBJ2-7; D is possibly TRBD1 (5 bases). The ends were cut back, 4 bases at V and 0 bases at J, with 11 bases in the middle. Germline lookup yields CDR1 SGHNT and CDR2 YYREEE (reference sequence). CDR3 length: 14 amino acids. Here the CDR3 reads CASSPGHTSYEQYF. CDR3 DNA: TGTGCCAGCAGCCCAGGGCACACCTCCTACGAGCAGTACTTC. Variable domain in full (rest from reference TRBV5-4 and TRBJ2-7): ETGVTQSPTHLIKTRGQQVTLRCSSQSGHNTVSWYQQALGQGPQFIFQYYREEENGRGNFPPRFSGLQFPNYSSELNVNALELDDSALYLCASSPGHTSYEQYFGPGTRLTVT.

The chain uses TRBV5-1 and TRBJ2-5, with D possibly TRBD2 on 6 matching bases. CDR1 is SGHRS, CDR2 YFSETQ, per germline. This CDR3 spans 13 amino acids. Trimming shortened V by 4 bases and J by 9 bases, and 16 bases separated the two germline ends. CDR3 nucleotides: TGCGCCAGCAGCGGAGTGGGGACTTTGGCCCAGTACTTC. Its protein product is CASSGVGTLAQYF.

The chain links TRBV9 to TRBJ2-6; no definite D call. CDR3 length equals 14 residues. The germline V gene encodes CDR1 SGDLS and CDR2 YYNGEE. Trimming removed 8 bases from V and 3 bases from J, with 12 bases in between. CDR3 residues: CASELGGGANVLTF. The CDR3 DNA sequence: TGTGCCAGTGAACTTGGTGGTGGGGCCAACGTCCTGACTTTC.

The CDR3 loop reads CASSSPPDGQPVEQYF. As DNA, the CDR3 is TGTGCCAGCAGCTCCCCCCCGGACGGACAGCCGGTGGAGCAGTACTTC. V is TRBV5-5 and J is TRBJ2-7; TRBD1 might be the D (6 bases). Germline V CDR1 and CDR2: SGHKS, YYEKEE (reference sequence). Trimming shortened V by 3 bases and J by 7 bases, and 23 bases separated the two germline ends. There are 16 residues in the CDR3.

The CDR3: CASSGESTGELFF. Here the CDR3 DNA reads TGCGCCAGCAGCGGGGAGAGCACCGGGGAGCTGTTTTTT. This chain joins TRBV5-1 and TRBJ2-2; D may be TRBD2 (5 bases). Germline CDR1 and CDR2: SGHRS and YFSETQ. Trimming left V 4 bases short and J 4 bases short, with 8 bases between. The CDR3 sequence is 13 residues long.

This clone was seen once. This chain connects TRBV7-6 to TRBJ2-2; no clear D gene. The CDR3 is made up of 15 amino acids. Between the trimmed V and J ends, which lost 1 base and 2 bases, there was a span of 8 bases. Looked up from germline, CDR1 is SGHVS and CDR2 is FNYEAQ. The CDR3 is CASSLVSVNTGELFF. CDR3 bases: TGTGCCAGCAGCTTAGTGTCCGTCAACACCGGGGAGCTGTTTTTT.

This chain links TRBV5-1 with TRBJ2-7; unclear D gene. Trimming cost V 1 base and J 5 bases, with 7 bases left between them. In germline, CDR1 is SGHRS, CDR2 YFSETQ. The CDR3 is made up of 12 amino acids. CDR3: CASSLISDEQYF. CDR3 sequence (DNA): TGCGCCAGCAGCTTGATATCCGACGAGCAGTACTTC.

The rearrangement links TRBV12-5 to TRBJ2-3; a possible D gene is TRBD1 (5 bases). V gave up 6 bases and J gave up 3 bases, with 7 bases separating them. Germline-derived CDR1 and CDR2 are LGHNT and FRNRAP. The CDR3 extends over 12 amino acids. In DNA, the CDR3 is TGTGCTAGTGGCAAGGGGACAGATACGCAGTATTTT. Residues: CASGKGTDTQYF.

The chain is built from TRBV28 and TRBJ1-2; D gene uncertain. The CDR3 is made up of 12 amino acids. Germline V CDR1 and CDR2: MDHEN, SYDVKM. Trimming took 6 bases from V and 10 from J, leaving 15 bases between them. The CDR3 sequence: CASRSTGVNYTF. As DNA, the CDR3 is TGTGCCAGCAGAAGCACCGGGGTCAACTACACCTTC.

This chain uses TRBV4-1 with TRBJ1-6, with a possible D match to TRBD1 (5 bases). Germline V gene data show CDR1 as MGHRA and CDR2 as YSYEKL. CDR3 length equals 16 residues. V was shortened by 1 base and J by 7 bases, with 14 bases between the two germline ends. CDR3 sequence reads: CASSQVPGEPNSPLHF. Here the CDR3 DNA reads TGCGCCAGCAGCCAAGTTCCGGGGGAACCCAATTCACCCCTCCACTTT.

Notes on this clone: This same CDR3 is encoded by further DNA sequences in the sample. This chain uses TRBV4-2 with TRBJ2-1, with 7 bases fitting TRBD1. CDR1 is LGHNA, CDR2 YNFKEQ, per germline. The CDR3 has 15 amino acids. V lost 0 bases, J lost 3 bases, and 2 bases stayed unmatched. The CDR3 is CASSQDGTDYNEQFF. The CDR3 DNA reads TGTGCCAGCAGCCAAGACGGGACAGACTACAATGAGCAGTTCTTC.

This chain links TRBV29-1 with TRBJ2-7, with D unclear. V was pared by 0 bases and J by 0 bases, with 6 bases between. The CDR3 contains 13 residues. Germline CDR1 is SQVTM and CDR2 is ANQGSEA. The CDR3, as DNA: TGCAGCGTTGAAGACCCGAGCTCCTACGAGCAGTACTTC. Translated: CSVEDPSSYEQYF.

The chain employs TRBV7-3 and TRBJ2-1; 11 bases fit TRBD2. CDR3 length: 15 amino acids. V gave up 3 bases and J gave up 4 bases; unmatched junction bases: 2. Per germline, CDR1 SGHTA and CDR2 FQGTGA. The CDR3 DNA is TGTGCCAGCAGCTTCGGGACTAGCGGATACAATGAGCAGTTCTTC. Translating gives CASSFGTSGYNEQFF.

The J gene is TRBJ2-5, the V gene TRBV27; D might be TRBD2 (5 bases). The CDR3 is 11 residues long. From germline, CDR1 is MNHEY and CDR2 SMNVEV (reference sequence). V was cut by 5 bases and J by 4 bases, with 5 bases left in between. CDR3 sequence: CASSRGETQYF. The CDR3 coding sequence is TGTGCCAGCAGTCGGGGAGAGACCCAGTACTTC.

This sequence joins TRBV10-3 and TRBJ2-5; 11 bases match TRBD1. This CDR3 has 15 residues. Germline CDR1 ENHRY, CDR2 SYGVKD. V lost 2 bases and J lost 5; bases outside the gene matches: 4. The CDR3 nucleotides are TGTGCCATCAGTGAGCCCGGGACAGGGGGTGAGACCCAGTACTTC. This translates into CAISEPGTGGETQYF.

In DNA, the CDR3 is TGTGCCAGCGAAGGTCCCGGGGGTCCCCACTACGAGCAGTACTTC. Translation: CASEGPGGPHYEQYF. The chain links TRBV6-1 to TRBJ2-7, with D possibly TRBD2 on 6 matching bases. V gave up 8 bases and J gave up 3 bases, with 20 bases separating them. CDR3 size: 15 residues. Per the germline V gene, CDR1 is MNHNS and CDR2 is SASEGT.

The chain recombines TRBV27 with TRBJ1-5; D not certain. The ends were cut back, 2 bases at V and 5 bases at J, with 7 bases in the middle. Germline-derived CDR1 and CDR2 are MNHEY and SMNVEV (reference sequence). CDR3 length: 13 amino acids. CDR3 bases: TGTGCCAGCAGTTTAACTAGGGATCAGCCCCAGCATTTT. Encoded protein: CASSLTRDQPQHF.

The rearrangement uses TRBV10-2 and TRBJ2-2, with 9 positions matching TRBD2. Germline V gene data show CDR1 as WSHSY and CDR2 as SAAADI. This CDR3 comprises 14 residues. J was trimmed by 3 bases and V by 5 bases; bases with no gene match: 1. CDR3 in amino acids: CASSLAGHTGELFF. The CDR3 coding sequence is TGCGCCAGCAGTCTAGCGGGACACACCGGGGAGCTGTTTTTT.

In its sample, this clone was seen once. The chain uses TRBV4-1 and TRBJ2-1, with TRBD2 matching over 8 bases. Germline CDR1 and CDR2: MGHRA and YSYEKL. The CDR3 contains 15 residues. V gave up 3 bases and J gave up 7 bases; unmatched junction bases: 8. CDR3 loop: CASSHSSGSKNEQFF. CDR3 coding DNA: TGCGCCAGCAGCCATTCTAGCGGGTCTAAGAATGAGCAGTTCTTC.

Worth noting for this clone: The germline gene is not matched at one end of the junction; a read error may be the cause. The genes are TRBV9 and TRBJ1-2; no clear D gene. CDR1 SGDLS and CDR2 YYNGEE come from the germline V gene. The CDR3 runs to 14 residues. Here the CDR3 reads CASSIPHGSAGCTF. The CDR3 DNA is TGTGCCAGCAGCATACCCCACGGGAGTGCTGGCTGCACCTTC.

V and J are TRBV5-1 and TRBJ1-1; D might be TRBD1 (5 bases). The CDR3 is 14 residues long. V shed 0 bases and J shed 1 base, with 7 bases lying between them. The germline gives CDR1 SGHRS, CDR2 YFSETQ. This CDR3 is CASSLEGSNTEAFF. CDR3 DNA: TGCGCCAGCAGCTTGGAGGGGTCGAACACTGAAGCTTTCTTT.

The CDR3 sequence is CASSYQGGYTEAFF. DNA of the CDR3: TGTGCCAGCAGTTACCAAGGAGGTTACACTGAAGCTTTCTTT. This chain links TRBV6-5 with TRBJ1-1; D not resolved. Trimming took off 2 bases at V and 3 bases at J, with 10 bases between the two ends. The CDR3 is made up of 14 amino acids. CDR1 and CDR2 from the germline V gene are MNHEY and SVGAGI.

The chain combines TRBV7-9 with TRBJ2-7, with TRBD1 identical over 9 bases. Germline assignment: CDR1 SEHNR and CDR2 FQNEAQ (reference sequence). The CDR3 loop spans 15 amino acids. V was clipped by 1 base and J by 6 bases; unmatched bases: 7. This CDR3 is CASSLVGTGLSEQYF. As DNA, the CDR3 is TGTGCCAGCAGCTTAGTGGGGACAGGGCTCTCCGAGCAGTACTTC.

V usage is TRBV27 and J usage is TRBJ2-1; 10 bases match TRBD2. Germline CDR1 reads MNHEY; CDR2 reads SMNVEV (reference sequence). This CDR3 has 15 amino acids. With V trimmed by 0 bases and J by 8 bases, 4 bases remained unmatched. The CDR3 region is CASSLSPAGGDEQFF. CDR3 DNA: TGTGCCAGCAGTTTATCCCCAGCGGGAGGGGATGAGCAGTTCTTC.

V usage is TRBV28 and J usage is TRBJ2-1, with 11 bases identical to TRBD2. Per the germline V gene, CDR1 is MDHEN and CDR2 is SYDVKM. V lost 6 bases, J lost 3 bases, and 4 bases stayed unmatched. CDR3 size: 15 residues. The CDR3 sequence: CASRVLAGGYNEQFF. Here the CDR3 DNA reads TGTGCCAGCAGAGTTCTAGCGGGGGGCTACAATGAGCAGTTCTTC.